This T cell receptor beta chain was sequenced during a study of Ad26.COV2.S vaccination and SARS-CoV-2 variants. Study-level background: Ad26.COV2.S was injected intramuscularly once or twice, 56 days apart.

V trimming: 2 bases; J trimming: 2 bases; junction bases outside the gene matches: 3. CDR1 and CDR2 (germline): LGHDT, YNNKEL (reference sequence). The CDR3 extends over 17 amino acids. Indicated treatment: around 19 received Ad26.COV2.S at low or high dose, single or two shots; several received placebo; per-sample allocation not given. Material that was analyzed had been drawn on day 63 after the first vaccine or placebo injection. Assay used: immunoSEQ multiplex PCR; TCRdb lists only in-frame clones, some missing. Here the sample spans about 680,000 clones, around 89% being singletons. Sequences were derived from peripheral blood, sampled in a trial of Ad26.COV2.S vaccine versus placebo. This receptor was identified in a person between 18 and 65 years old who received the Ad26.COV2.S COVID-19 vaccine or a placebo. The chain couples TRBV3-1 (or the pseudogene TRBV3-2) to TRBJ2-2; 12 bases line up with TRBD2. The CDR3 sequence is CASSQTGLAGNTGELFF. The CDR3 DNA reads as TGTGCCAGCAGCCAAACGGGACTAGCGGGTAACACCGGGGAGCTGTTTTTT.